This T cell receptor beta chain is from a study of blood T cells in healthy people across ages. Study-level findings and limits: Estimates of diversity drawn from one million T cells were considered underestimates. Measured against age, TCR beta diversity per million T cells decreased in a roughly linear manner.

Notes on this clonotype: The antigen is not known.

The CDR3 length is 17 residues. Germline CDR1 and CDR2: MNHNS and SASEGT. It was with a sample-barcoded 5' primer and a J-beta primer mix that a second PCR of about 7 to 12 cycles was run. TCRdb analysed the 5' RACE reads with MiXCR anew, one entry per CDR3 protein. The sample has approximately 1.5 million distinct CDR3 sequences; about 45% are singletons. This clonotype was sampled from a young woman in good health. Sequenced input: blood. The V and J genes are TRBV6-1 and TRBJ2-7; 14 bases agree with TRBD2. The better agreement between TRBJ2-4 and the DNA end casts doubt on the J call. CDR3 bases: TGTGCCACGATCAAGACGGGGACTAGCGGGAGTAAGAACATTCAGTACTTC. This sequence encodes CATIKTGTSGSKNIQYF.